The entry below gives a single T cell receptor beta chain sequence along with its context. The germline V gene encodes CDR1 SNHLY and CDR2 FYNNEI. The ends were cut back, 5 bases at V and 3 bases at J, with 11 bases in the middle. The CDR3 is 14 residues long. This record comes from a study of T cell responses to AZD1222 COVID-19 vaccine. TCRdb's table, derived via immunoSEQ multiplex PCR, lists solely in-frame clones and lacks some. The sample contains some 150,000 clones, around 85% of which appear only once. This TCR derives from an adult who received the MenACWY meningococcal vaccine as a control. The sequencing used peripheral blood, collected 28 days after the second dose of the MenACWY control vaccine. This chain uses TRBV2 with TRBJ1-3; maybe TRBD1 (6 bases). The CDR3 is CASSRAQGGNTIYF. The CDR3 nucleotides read TGTGCCAGCAGTCGAGCACAGGGTGGAAACACCATATATTTT. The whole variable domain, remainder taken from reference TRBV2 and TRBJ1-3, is EPEVTQTPSHQVTQMGQEVILRCVPISNHLYFYWYRQILGQKVEFLVSFYNNEISEKSEIFDDQFSVERPDGSNFTLKIRSTKLEDSAMYFCASSRAQGGNTIYFGEGSWLTVV.